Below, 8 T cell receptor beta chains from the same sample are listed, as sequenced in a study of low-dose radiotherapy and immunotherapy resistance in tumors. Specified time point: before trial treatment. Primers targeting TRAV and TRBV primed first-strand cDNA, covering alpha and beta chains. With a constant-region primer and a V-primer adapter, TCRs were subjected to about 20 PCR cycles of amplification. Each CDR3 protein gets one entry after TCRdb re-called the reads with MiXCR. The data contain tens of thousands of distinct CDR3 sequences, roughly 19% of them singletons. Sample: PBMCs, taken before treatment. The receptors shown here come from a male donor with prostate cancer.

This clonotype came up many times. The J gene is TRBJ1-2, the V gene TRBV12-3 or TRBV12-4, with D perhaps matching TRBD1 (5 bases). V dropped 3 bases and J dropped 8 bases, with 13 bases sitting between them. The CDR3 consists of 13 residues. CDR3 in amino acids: CASSLGQQSGYTF. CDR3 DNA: TGTGCCAGCAGTTTGGGGCAACAATCGGGCTACACCTTC.

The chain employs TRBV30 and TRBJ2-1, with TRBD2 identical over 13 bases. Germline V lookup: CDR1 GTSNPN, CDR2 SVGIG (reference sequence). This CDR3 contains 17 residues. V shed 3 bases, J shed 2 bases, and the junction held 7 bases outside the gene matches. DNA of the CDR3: TGTGCCTGGAGCCGGGATGGACTAGCGGGAGCCTACAATGAGCAGTTCTTC. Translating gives CAWSRDGLAGAYNEQFF.

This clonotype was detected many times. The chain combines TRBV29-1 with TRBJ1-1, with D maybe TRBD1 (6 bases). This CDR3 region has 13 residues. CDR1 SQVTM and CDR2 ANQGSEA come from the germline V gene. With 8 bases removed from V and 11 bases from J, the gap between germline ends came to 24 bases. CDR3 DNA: TGCAGCATTCCCGGGGGGGGGGCATTCAAGGCTTTCTTT. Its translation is CSIPGGGAFKAFF.

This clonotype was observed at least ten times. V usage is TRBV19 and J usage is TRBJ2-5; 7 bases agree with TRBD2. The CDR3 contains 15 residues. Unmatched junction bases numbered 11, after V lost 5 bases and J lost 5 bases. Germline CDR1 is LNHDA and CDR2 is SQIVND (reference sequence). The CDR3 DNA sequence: TGTGCCAGTAGTCCCCCCGGGAGGAACCGCGAGACCCAGTACTTC. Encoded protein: CASSPPGRNRETQYF.

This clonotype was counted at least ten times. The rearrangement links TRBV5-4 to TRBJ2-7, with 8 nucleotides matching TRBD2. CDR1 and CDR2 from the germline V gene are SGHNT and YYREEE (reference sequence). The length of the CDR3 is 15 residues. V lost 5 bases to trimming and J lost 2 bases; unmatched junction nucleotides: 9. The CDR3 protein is CASRVGASGPYEQYF. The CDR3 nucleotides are TGTGCCAGCAGAGTCGGGGCTAGCGGGCCCTACGAGCAGTACTTC.

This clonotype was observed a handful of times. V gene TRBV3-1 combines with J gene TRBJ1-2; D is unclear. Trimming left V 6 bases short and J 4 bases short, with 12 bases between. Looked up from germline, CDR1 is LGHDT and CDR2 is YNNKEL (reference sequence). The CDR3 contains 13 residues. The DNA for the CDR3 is TGTGCCAGCAGTCCCGACGGCAGCTATGGCTACACCTTC. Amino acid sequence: CASSPDGSYGYTF.

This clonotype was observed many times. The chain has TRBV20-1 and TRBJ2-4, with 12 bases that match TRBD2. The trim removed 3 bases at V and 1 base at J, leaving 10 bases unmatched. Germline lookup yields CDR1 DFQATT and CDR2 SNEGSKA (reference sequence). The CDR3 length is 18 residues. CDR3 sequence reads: CSASHPLAGGGAKNIQYF. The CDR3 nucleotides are TGCAGTGCTAGTCATCCCCTAGCGGGGGGGGGGGCCAAAAACATTCAGTACTTC.

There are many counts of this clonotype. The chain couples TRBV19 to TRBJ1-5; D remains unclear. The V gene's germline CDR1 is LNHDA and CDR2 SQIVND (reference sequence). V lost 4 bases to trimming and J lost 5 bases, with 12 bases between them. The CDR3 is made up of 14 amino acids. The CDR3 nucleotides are TGTGCCAGTAGTACAGATGACGGTGATCAGCCCCAGCATTTT. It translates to CASSTDDGDQPQHF.